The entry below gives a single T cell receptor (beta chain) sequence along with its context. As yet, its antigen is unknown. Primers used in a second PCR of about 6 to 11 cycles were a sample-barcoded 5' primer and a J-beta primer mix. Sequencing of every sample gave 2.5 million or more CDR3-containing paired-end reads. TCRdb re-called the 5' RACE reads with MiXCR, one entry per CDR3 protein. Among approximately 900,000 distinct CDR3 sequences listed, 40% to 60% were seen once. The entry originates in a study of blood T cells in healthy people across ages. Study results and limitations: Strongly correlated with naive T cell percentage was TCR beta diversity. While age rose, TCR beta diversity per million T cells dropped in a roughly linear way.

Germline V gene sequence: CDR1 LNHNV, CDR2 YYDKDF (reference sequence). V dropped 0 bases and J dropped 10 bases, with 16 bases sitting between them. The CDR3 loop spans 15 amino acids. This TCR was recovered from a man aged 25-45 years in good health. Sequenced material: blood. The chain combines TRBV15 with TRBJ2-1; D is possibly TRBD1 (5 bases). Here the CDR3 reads CATSRDGRQGGEQFF. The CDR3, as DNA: TGTGCCACCAGCAGAGATGGGCGCCAGGGCGGAGAGCAGTTCTTC.